These 9 T cell receptor beta chains originate from one sample sequenced in a study of T cell repertoires in cytomegalovirus infection. TCRdb re-analysed the reads in MiXCR, keeping a single row per CDR3 protein. The sample has hundreds of thousands of distinct CDR3 sequences, 35% seen once. The sample comprised PBMCs. These receptors all stem from a human donor in good health (CMV status not recorded). Some clones in this sample may be carry-over from other donors' samples.

The V call is TRBV6-1, the J call TRBJ2-6; perhaps TRBD2 as D (5 bases). The CDR3 consists of 16 residues. Germline V gene sequence: CDR1 MNHNS, CDR2 SASEGT. V was trimmed by 2 bases and J by 0 bases, leaving 8 bases between them. The CDR3 DNA sequence: TGTGCCAGCAGTGAAAGGACTCTCTCTGGGGCCAACGTCCTGACTTTC. As protein: CASSERTLSGANVLTF.

The chain recombines TRBV6-1 with TRBJ1-6; D not resolved. V lost 2 bases and J lost 7, with 18 bases in between. The germline gives CDR1 MNHNS, CDR2 SASEGT. The CDR3 has 17 amino acids. In nucleotides, the CDR3 is TGTGCCAGCAGTGAAAGGCCTTCAACCCACCGCAATTCACCCCTCCACTTT. This translates into CASSERPSTHRNSPLHF.

V is TRBV5-6 and J is TRBJ2-3; no clear D gene. V lost 4 bases and J lost 2, with 17 bases in between. Germline V gene data show CDR1 as SGHDT and CDR2 as YYEEEE. The CDR3 has 16 residues. In DNA form, the CDR3 reads TGTGCCAGCAGCCTCAGGACGACCGGCCTCACAGATACGCAGTATTTT. This translates into CASSLRTTGLTDTQYF. Variable domain in full (rest from reference TRBV5-6 and TRBJ2-3): DAGVTQSPTHLIKTRGQQVTLRCSPKSGHDTVSWYQQALGQGPQFIFQYYEEEERQRGNFPDRFSGHQFPNYSSELNVNALLLGDSALYLCASSLRTTGLTDTQYFGPGTRLTVL.

This sequence joins TRBV7-9 and TRBJ2-5; 10 bases align to TRBD2. V lost 2 bases to trimming and J lost 3 bases; unmatched junction nucleotides: 6. Germline V gives CDR1 SEHNR, CDR2 FQNEAQ (reference sequence). This CDR3 spans 16 amino acids. In nucleotides, the CDR3 is TGTGCCAGCAGCTTATTACTAGCGGGGAAAAAAGAGACCCAGTACTTC. The encoded protein is CASSLLLAGKKETQYF.

The CDR3 coding sequence is TGTGCCAGCAGCGATCGGGGCAGTGTGGCGGCCCCGAACACCGGGGAGCTGTTTTTT. As protein: CASSDRGSVAAPNTGELFF. This sequence joins TRBV7-9 and TRBJ2-2; D tentatively fits TRBD1 or TRBD2 (5 bases each). The V end lost 5 bases, the J end lost 0 bases, and 22 bases lay between the germline ends. This CDR3 contains 19 residues. Germline lookup yields CDR1 SEHNR and CDR2 FQNEAQ (reference sequence).

Comments on this clonotype: A read error may be the cause here, since a much bigger clone is one base away. The genes are TRBV7-2 and TRBJ2-3, with D perhaps matching TRBD2 (5 bases). Germline V gives CDR1 SGHTA, CDR2 FQGNSA. The CDR3 runs to 17 residues. The CDR3 region is CARSLLASKELTDTQYF. CDR3 nucleotides: TGTGCCAGAAGCTTATTAGCTAGCAAAGAGTTGACAGATACGCAGTATTTT.

The chain couples TRBV12-3 or TRBV12-4 to TRBJ1-3, with D unclear. The CDR3 is 15 residues long. V lost 2 bases, J lost 1 base, and 9 bases lay in between. DNA for the CDR3: TGTGCCAGCAGTTTACTTGCGGGTTCTGGAAACACCATATATTTT. This translates into CASSLLAGSGNTIYF.

The chain carries TRBV11-2 and TRBJ1-3; possible D gene TRBD1, 6 bases. Per germline, CDR1 SGHAT and CDR2 FQNNGV. This CDR3 contains 15 residues. Trimming took 3 bases from V and 2 from J, leaving 11 bases between them. CDR3 protein: CASSLARGAGNTIYF. The CDR3 coding sequence is TGTGCCAGCAGCTTGGCCAGGGGAGCTGGAAACACCATATATTTT.

This clonotype was recorded a few times. The CDR3 region is CASSLSLGTGGANYGYTF. DNA of the CDR3: TGTGCCAGCAGCTTAAGTCTAGGGACAGGGGGCGCTAACTATGGCTACACCTTC. The chain is built from TRBV11-2 and TRBJ1-2, with 12 bases fitting TRBD1. This CDR3 region has 18 residues. V gave up 2 bases and J gave up 0 bases; unmatched junction bases: 7. CDR1 is SGHAT and CDR2 is FQNNGV in the germline V gene.